The present entry profiles one T cell receptor beta chain with its context. This sample is drawn from a study of cytomegalovirus exposure and HLA in healthy donors. PCR primers comprised 60 Vbeta and 13 Jbeta primers. Using immunoSEQ multiplex PCR, the repertoire was profiled, and TCRdb retains in-frame clones only, with some absent. The table for this sample gives just over 20,000 clones. The CDR3 covers 15 residues. Trimming left V 9 bases short and J 11 bases short, with 28 bases between. Germline loops: CDR1 MNHNS, CDR2 SASEGT. This clonotype was obtained from a man aged 60 to 69 in good health and CMV-seropositive. Sequenced input: PBMCs. The rearrangement uses TRBV6-1 and TRBJ2-5, with D possibly being TRBD2 (6 bases). The CDR3 is CASYPQLVSGGEQYF. The CDR3 DNA follows: TGTGCCAGTTACCCCCAGTTAGTTTCAGGAGGGGAGCAGTACTTC.